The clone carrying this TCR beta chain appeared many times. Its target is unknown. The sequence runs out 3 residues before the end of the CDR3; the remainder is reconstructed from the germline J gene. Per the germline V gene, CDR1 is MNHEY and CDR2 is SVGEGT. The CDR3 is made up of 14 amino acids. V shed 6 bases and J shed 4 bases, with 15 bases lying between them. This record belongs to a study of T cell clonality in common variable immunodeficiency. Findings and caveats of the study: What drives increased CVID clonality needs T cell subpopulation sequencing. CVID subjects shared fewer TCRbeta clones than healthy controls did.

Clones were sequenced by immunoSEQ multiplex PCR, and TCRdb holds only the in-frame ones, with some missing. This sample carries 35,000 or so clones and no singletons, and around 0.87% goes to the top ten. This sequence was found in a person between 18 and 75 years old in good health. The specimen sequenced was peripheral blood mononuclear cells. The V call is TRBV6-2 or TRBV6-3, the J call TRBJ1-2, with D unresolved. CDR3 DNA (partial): TGTGCCAGCAGCAGCCGGAGACTAAGCTATGGC. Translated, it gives CASSSRRLSYG. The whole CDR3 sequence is CASSSRRLSYGYTF.